This T cell receptor beta chain was obtained from a study of shared clonotypes between healthy human individuals. This clone came up a few times. The target antigen is unknown. Within the sample, other DNA sequences also encode this same CDR3. The method was immunoSEQ multiplex PCR; TCRdb's version includes in-frame clones alone and lacks a portion of them. Of some 2 million clones in the sample, 95% were seen once. Donors, without exception, were Caucasian adults residing in Nashville, Tennessee. Study-wide results and caveats: Naive subsets usually exceeded memory subsets in estimated richness.

The CDR3 totals 12 residues. In germline, CDR1 is MNHEY, CDR2 SVGAGI. V lost 0 bases and J lost 7, with 1 base in between. Material: naive CD4+ T cells sorted from blood. Subset specified: CD45RA+ positively selected. This rearrangement joins TRBV6-5 to TRBJ1-6, with unresolved D. This receptor was obtained from a man younger than 30 in good health. CDR3 region: CASSYSNSPLHF. CDR3 DNA: TGTGCCAGCAGTTACTCGAATTCACCCCTCCACTTT.